These 22 T cell receptor beta chains were all obtained from the same sample, sequenced in a study of T cell changes during pregnancy in multiple sclerosis. Generated by immunoSEQ multiplex PCR, the TCRdb table keeps only in-frame clones and is missing some. The sample gives about 40,000 clones, about 95% of which show up once; over 1.5% is in the top ten. This sample comprised peripheral blood, obtained in the third trimester of pregnancy. The receptors shown here come from a female donor with multiple sclerosis, enrolled in a pregnancy study.

The chain recombines TRBV19 with TRBJ1-1, with TRBD1 matching over 10 bases. Trimming removed 2 bases from V and 1 base from J; junction bases left unmatched: 1. Germline V gene data show CDR1 as LNHDA and CDR2 as SQIVND (reference sequence). The CDR3 has 15 amino acids. Here the CDR3 DNA reads TGTGCCAGTAGTATATGGGACAGGGGGAACACTGAAGCTTTCTTT. It encodes CASSIWDRGNTEAFF.

The V and J genes are TRBV7-9 and TRBJ2-3; 13 nucleotides agree with TRBD2. V lost 5 bases, J lost 2 bases, and 4 bases stayed unmatched. Germline-derived CDR1 and CDR2 are SEHNR and FQNEAQ (reference sequence). The CDR3 sequence is 16 residues long. The CDR3 nucleotides read TGTGCCAGCAGCCCAGGACTAGCGGGGGCCACAGATACGCAGTATTTT. Protein product: CASSPGLAGATDTQYF. Full variable domain (remainder filled in from reference TRBV7-9 and TRBJ2-3): DTGVSQNPRHKITKRGQNVTFRCDPISEHNRLYWYRQTLGQGPEFLTYFQNEAQLEKSRLLSDRFSAERPKGSFSTLEIQRTEQGDSAMYLCASSPGLAGATDTQYFGPGTRLTVL.

The chain recombines TRBV6-5 with TRBJ1-2; 9 bases are a match to TRBD1. The CDR3 consists of 15 residues. CDR1 MNHEY and CDR2 SVGAGI come from the germline V gene. Trimming removed 6 bases from V and 0 bases from J; junction bases left unmatched: 5. CDR3 loop: CASRPRQGANYGYTF. In DNA, the CDR3 is TGTGCCAGCAGGCCCCGACAGGGGGCTAACTATGGCTACACCTTC.

The chain employs TRBV5-1 and TRBJ2-7; no clear D gene. Germline CDR1 is SGHRS and CDR2 is YFSETQ. The CDR3 runs 15 residues. Trimming took off 1 base at V and 1 base at J, with 12 bases between the two ends. The CDR3 here is CASSLNRGSSYEQYF. The CDR3 nucleotides read TGCGCCAGCAGCTTGAATCGAGGTAGTTCCTACGAGCAGTACTTC.

By its share, this clone is medium-sized (0.01 to 0.1%). The genes are TRBV18 and TRBJ2-7; D gene uncertain. The CDR3 is 12 amino acids. V lost 3 bases, J lost 6 bases, and 9 bases lay in between. Germline CDR1 is KGHSH and CDR2 is LQKENI. The CDR3 here is CASSPTLGEQYF. CDR3 bases: TGTGCCAGCTCACCGACATTAGGCGAGCAGTACTTC.

The gene calls are TRBV5-1 and TRBJ2-3, with TRBD1 matching over 8 bases. The V gene end was trimmed by 6 bases and the J gene end by 4 bases; junction bases not matched to a gene: 10. Germline CDR1 SGHRS, CDR2 YFSETQ. The CDR3 has 15 residues. CDR3 sequence (DNA): TGCGCCAGCACCTCTGGACAGGGTTCGGCAGATACGCAGTATTTT. Protein sequence: CASTSGQGSADTQYF.

The V call is TRBV11-2, the J call TRBJ2-7, with D perhaps matching TRBD1 (6 bases). The CDR3 totals 15 residues. The V end was cut by 5 bases, the J end by 4 bases, with 18 bases between. CDR1 is SGHAT and CDR2 is FQNNGV in the germline V gene. CDR3 loop: CASSPSTGTNYEQYF. CDR3 nucleotide sequence: TGTGCCAGCAGCCCAAGTACAGGGACCAATTACGAGCAGTACTTC. Full variable domain (remainder filled in from reference TRBV11-2 and TRBJ2-7): EAGVAQSPRYKIIEKRQSVAFWCNPISGHATLYWYQQILGQGPKLLIQFQNNGVVDDSQLPKDRFSAERLKGVDSTLKIQPAKLEDSAVYLCASSPSTGTNYEQYFGPGTRLTVT.

This sequence joins TRBV4-1 and TRBJ2-1; 10 bases map to TRBD2. With V trimmed by 3 bases and J by 4 bases, 6 bases remained unmatched. The CDR3 length is 16 residues. Germline V gives CDR1 MGHRA, CDR2 YSYEKL. The CDR3 reads CASSQPTSGKYNEQFF. The DNA for the CDR3 is TGCGCCAGCAGCCAGCCTACTAGCGGGAAATACAATGAGCAGTTCTTC.

The chain combines TRBV4-3 with TRBJ1-1; D gene unclear. CDR3 length: 13 amino acids. The germline V gene has CDR1 LGHNA and CDR2 YSLEER. The V end was cut by 4 bases, the J end by 2 bases, with 8 bases between. This CDR3 is CASSPTINTEAFF. The DNA for the CDR3 is TGCGCCAGCAGCCCCACTATTAACACTGAAGCTTTCTTT.

This chain uses TRBV5-5 with TRBJ2-1; 12 bases align to TRBD2. Trimming at V came to 4 bases and at J to 1 base, leaving 9 bases not matched to a gene. Germline V gene data show CDR1 as SGHKS and CDR2 as YYEKEE (reference sequence). This CDR3 is built from 18 residues. Written as DNA, the CDR3 is TGTGCCAGCAGCGGGACACTGACTAGCGGGGGTTCCTACAATGAGCAGTTCTTC. It encodes CASSGTLTSGGSYNEQFF.

This rearrangement joins TRBV7-9 to TRBJ2-5; 7 bases are a match to TRBD1. This CDR3 spans 14 amino acids. CDR1 and CDR2 from the germline V gene are SEHNR and FQNEAQ (reference sequence). Trimming took 5 bases from V and 1 from J; bases not matched to a gene: 4. The CDR3 protein is CASSVYRGQETQYF. The CDR3 DNA is TGTGCCAGCAGCGTCTACAGGGGCCAAGAGACCCAGTACTTC.

This clone was recorded once. This sequence joins TRBV4-3 and TRBJ2-7; TRBD2 is a possible D gene (5 bases). Germline V CDR1 and CDR2: LGHNA, YSLEER. This CDR3 is built from 16 residues. The V gene lost 0 bases and the J gene lost 0 bases, with 12 bases spanning the gap. The CDR3 reads CASSQEVDEGSYEQYF. In nucleotides, the CDR3 is TGCGCCAGCAGCCAAGAAGTCGACGAGGGCTCCTACGAGCAGTACTTC.

The chain links TRBV7-9 to TRBJ1-4; maybe TRBD1 (5 bases). V was trimmed by 4 bases and J by 11 bases, leaving 20 bases between them. Germline CDR1 reads SEHNR; CDR2 reads FQNEAQ (reference sequence). This CDR3 comprises 15 residues. The DNA of the CDR3 is TGTGCCAGCAGCTCACTGGGTCAGGGAATCAGGAAACTGTTTTTT. Its protein is CASSSLGQGIRKLFF.

The chain combines TRBV19 with TRBJ2-1, with TRBD1 matching over 8 bases. CDR1 and CDR2 (germline): LNHDA, SQIVND (reference sequence). V was clipped by 7 bases and J by 6 bases; unmatched bases: 8. This CDR3 is built from 14 residues. The DNA for the CDR3 is TGTGCCAGTAACCCCACGGACAGGGTCAATGAGCAGTTCTTC. Encoded protein: CASNPTDRVNEQFF.

The rearrangement joins TRBV4-1 to TRBJ1-1; TRBD1 matches at 7 bases. The CDR3 is 18 amino acids. Per germline, CDR1 MGHRA and CDR2 YSYEKL. The junction had 20 bases not matched to a gene; V was cut back by 4 bases and J by 6 bases. The DNA for the CDR3 is TGCGCCAGCAGCCCCGGGTTCCCCTTGGGACAGAGAAACGCTGAAGCTTTCTTT. Translation: CASSPGFPLGQRNAEAFF.

Only a few counts were recorded for this clone. This sequence joins TRBV5-1 and TRBJ1-4; 7 bases map to TRBD1. With V trimmed by 4 bases and J by 5 bases, 5 bases remained unmatched. The CDR3 sequence is 14 residues long. Germline V gives CDR1 SGHRS, CDR2 YFSETQ. The DNA for the CDR3 is TGCGCCAGCAGCCAAGACAGGGCGAATGAAAAACTGTTTTTT. This gives the protein CASSQDRANEKLFF.

This chain uses TRBV30 with TRBJ2-5, with D perhaps TRBD2 (5 bases). The CDR3 runs 14 residues. Germline-derived CDR1 and CDR2 are GTSNPN and SVGIG (reference sequence). The V end lost 1 base, the J end lost 4 bases, and 13 bases lay between the germline ends. The CDR3 loop reads CAWSGNTAGETQYF. CDR3 bases: TGTGCCTGGAGTGGAAACACGGCGGGAGAGACCCAGTACTTC.

The chain couples TRBV5-1 to TRBJ2-1, with D possibly being TRBD2 (6 bases). The germline V and J ends were trimmed by 0 bases and 6 bases, with 13 bases remaining between them. CDR1 is SGHRS and CDR2 is YFSETQ in the germline V gene. CDR3 length: 15 amino acids. The CDR3 DNA follows: TGCGCCAGCAGCTTGGGGGGGGTTGATGGCAATGAGCAGTTCTTC. Translated: CASSLGGVDGNEQFF.

The rearrangement links TRBV5-4 to TRBJ1-5; no firm D call. Trimming removed 5 bases at V and 2 bases at J, with 11 bases between. In germline, CDR1 is SGHNT, CDR2 YYREEE (reference sequence). CDR3 length: 14 amino acids. The CDR3 DNA sequence: TGTGCCAGCAGTAGTGGCCGGGGCAATCAGCCCCAGCATTTT. Protein: CASSSGRGNQPQHF.

The V call is TRBV5-6, the J call TRBJ1-3; 7 bases map to TRBD1. The germline V gene has CDR1 SGHDT and CDR2 YYEEEE. J was trimmed by 3 bases and V by 2 bases; bases with no gene match: 8. CDR3 length: 16 residues. The CDR3 DNA reads as TGTGCCAGCAGCTTCCCGACAGGGCTAGATGGAAACACCATATATTTT. Translation gives CASSFPTGLDGNTIYF.

In its sample, this clone was seen once. The chain combines TRBV4-1 with TRBJ1-2; TRBD1 matches at 9 bases. Germline loops: CDR1 MGHRA, CDR2 YSYEKL. This CDR3 comprises 16 residues. V dropped 3 bases and J dropped 1; count of bases not matched to a gene: 6. Written as DNA, the CDR3 is TGCGCCAGCAGCCATGCAGGACAGGGGCTTAACTATGGCTACACCTTC. Translation: CASSHAGQGLNYGYTF.

Only a few counts were recorded for this clone. This chain uses TRBV28 with TRBJ1-6; 10 bases fit TRBD1. This CDR3 is 16 amino acids long. V was pared by 4 bases and J by 9 bases, with 9 bases of the junction left unmatched. Germline values: CDR1 MDHEN, CDR2 SYDVKM. Written as DNA, the CDR3 is TGTGCCAGCAGTTCCGGGACAGGGGCGGTGTTTTCACCCCTCCACTTT. Protein product: CASSSGTGAVFSPLHF.